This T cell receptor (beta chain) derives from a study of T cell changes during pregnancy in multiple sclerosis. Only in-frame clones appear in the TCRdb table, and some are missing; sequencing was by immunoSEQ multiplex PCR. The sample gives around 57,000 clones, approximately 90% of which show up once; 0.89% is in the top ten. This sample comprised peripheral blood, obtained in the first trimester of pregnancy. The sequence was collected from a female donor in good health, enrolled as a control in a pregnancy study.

This CDR3 reads CATSPRGGVTDTQYF. The CDR3 coding sequence is TGTGCCACCAGCCCCCGGGGGGGGGTAACAGATACGCAGTATTTT. The rearrangement joins TRBV15 to TRBJ2-3; 8 positions agree with TRBD2. The V and J ends lost 5 bases and 3 bases, in that order; junction bases with no gene match: 7. Germline lookup yields CDR1 LNHNV and CDR2 YYDKDF (reference sequence). The CDR3 runs 15 residues.